The next 20 T cell receptor beta chains were all read from a single sample in a study of OX40 agonist ivuxolimab in advanced cancers. TCRdb's table, derived via immunoSEQ multiplex PCR, lists solely in-frame clones and lacks some. This table has about 110,000 clones, 91% appearing once. Sample: CD4+ or CD8+ T cells sorted from blood, taken in a trial of the OX40 agonist ivuxolimab. The source of these receptors is an adult with an advanced solid tumor such as melanoma, head and neck, liver or kidney cancer.

The chain combines TRBV19 with TRBJ1-5, with D maybe TRBD1 (6 bases). Germline V gene lookup returns CDR1 LNHDA and CDR2 SQIVND (reference sequence). Trimming cost V 5 bases and J 4 bases, with 18 bases left between them. The CDR3 loop spans 16 amino acids. CDR3: CASSFPRTGKNQPQHF. The CDR3 DNA is TGTGCCAGTAGTTTCCCCCGTACAGGGAAGAATCAGCCCCAGCATTTT.

V gene TRBV5-1 combines with J gene TRBJ1-3, with a tentative D call TRBD1 (6 bases). Germline V lookup: CDR1 SGHRS, CDR2 YFSETQ. There are 16 residues in the CDR3. The V end was cut by 1 base, the J end by 2 bases, with 13 bases between. The CDR3 reads CASSLSQGNTGNTIYF. The CDR3 DNA sequence: TGCGCCAGCAGCTTGAGCCAGGGGAACACTGGAAACACCATATATTTT.

V usage is TRBV11-2 and J usage is TRBJ2-7, with D unclear. Germline V gene data show CDR1 as SGHAT and CDR2 as FQNNGV. V lost 5 bases and J 7 bases, leaving 12 bases between the germline ends. The CDR3 has 12 amino acids. The CDR3 region is CASSLPSREQYF. CDR3 DNA: TGTGCCAGCAGCCTACCCTCCAGGGAGCAGTACTTC. The complete variable domain, with remaining parts taken from reference TRBV11-2 and TRBJ2-7, reads EAGVAQSPRYKIIEKRQSVAFWCNPISGHATLYWYQQILGQGPKLLIQFQNNGVVDDSQLPKDRFSAERLKGVDSTLKIQPAKLEDSAVYLCASSLPSREQYFGPGTRLTVT.

The chain recombines TRBV29-1 with TRBJ2-5, with D perhaps matching TRBD1 (6 bases). V shed 6 bases and J shed 5 bases, with 13 bases lying between them. The CDR3 totals 12 residues. The germline gives CDR1 SQVTM, CDR2 ANQGSEA. This CDR3 reads CSVRTGLETQYF. The CDR3 DNA is TGCAGCGTCCGAACAGGGCTGGAGACCCAGTACTTC.

J is TRBJ1-5 and V is TRBV7-3; D might be TRBD1 (5 bases). Deletions cut 5 bases from V and 5 bases from J, with 16 bases between. CDR3 length: 15 amino acids. Germline CDR1 is SGHTA and CDR2 is FQGTGA. CDR3 in DNA: TGTGCCAGCAGCCCAACTGGGGGACTCGATCAGCCCCAGCATTTT. As protein: CASSPTGGLDQPQHF. Variable domain in full (rest from reference TRBV7-3 and TRBJ1-5): GAGVSQTPSNKVTEKGKYVELRCDPISGHTALYWYRQSLGQGPEFLIYFQGTGAADDSGLPNDRFFAVRPEGSVSTLKIQRTERGDSAVYLCASSPTGGLDQPQHFGDGTRLSIL.

This clone appeared once. V usage is TRBV19 and J usage is TRBJ2-3, with D unclear. V lost 2 bases and J lost 3, with 3 bases in between. The CDR3 is 12 amino acids. Looked up from germline, CDR1 is LNHDA and CDR2 is SQIVND (reference sequence). Here the CDR3 reads CASSIRTDTQYF. The CDR3 DNA reads TGTGCCAGTAGTATAAGGACAGATACGCAGTATTTT.

The chain combines TRBV6-5 with TRBJ2-5; D uncertain. The CDR3 covers 15 residues. Trimming removed 6 bases from V and 3 bases from J, with 17 bases in between. Germline CDR1 MNHEY, CDR2 SVGAGI. The CDR3 reads CASSYLNTLKETQYF. CDR3 DNA sequence: TGTGCCAGCAGCTACCTAAATACGTTGAAAGAGACCCAGTACTTC.

This chain connects TRBV7-3 to TRBJ1-1, with a weak D call TRBD1 (6 bases). The CDR3 sequence is 13 residues long. Germline CDR1 SGHTA, CDR2 FQGTGA. Between the trimmed V and J ends, which lost 6 bases and 4 bases, there was a span of 12 bases. The CDR3 region has the DNA TGTGCCAGCAGTTCACAGGGAGGCACTGAAGCTTTCTTT. It translates to CASSSQGGTEAFF.

The sample holds one count of this clone. The J gene is TRBJ2-5, the V gene TRBV19, with D possibly being TRBD2 (6 bases). Matching the DNA end better, TRBJ2-7 makes the J call doubtful. CDR3 length: 14 residues. The germline CDR1 and CDR2 sequences are LNHDA and SQIVND (reference sequence). The CDR3, as DNA: TGTGCCAGTAGTTCTGGGACTTCCCCCTACGAGCAGTACTTC. Protein product: CASSSGTSPYEQYF.

A single count supports this clone. V and J are TRBV19 and TRBJ1-1; D remains ambiguous. Trimming pared 3 bases from V and 2 bases from J, leaving 10 bases between. This CDR3 is built from 14 residues. The V gene's germline CDR1 is LNHDA and CDR2 SQIVND (reference sequence). The CDR3: CASSMAYVNTEAFF. The CDR3 region has the DNA TGTGCCAGTAGTATGGCTTACGTAAACACTGAAGCTTTCTTT.

CDR3 residues: CASSDGRAGYEQYF. The CDR3, as DNA: TGCGCCAGCAGTGATGGCCGGGCGGGGTACGAGCAGTACTTC. The chain joins TRBV10-2 to TRBJ2-7; TRBD2 is a possible D gene (6 bases). CDR1 WSHSY and CDR2 SAAADI come from the germline V gene. Trimming took 3 bases from V and 4 from J, leaving 13 bases between them. The CDR3 has 14 residues.

The gene calls are TRBV7-8 and TRBJ1-5, with D unresolved. CDR3 size: 11 residues. Trimming stripped 4 bases from V and 3 bases from J, with 1 base between. Germline V lookup: CDR1 SGHVS, CDR2 FQNEAQ. CDR3 protein: CASSSNQPQHF. The CDR3 bases are TGTGCCAGCAGCTCCAATCAGCCCCAGCATTTT.

This CDR3 is CASSLTLRGSPQFF. DNA for the CDR3: TGTGCCAGCAGCTTAACCCTAAGGGGCAGCCCCCAGTTCTTC. V gene TRBV7-3 combines with J gene TRBJ2-1; the D gene is possibly TRBD1 (5 bases). Germline V gene lookup returns CDR1 SGHTA and CDR2 FQGTGA. Trimming took off 0 bases at V and 13 bases at J, with 16 bases between the two ends. CDR3 length: 14 residues.

By sample fraction, this clone is medium-sized (0.01 to 0.1%). The rearrangement links TRBV19 to TRBJ1-5, with a tentative D call TRBD1 (6 bases). Per germline, CDR1 LNHDA and CDR2 SQIVND (reference sequence). V was cut by 3 bases and J by 3 bases, with 18 bases left in between. The CDR3 length is 17 residues. Here the CDR3 reads CASSIGGQVGPNQPQHF. The CDR3 DNA is TGTGCCAGTAGTATTGGGGGGCAGGTCGGGCCCAATCAGCCCCAGCATTTT.

This chain joins TRBV15 and TRBJ2-7; TRBD1 matches 7 bases. The CDR3 has 15 residues. V dropped 2 bases and J dropped 7; count of bases not matched to a gene: 11. Germline lookup yields CDR1 LNHNV and CDR2 YYDKDF (reference sequence). CDR3 bases: TGTGCCACCAGCAGACTGGGAGAGGGGGCTAGGGAGCAGTACTTC. Amino acids: CATSRLGEGAREQYF.

This clone was seen a few times. V and J are TRBV7-2 and TRBJ1-2; D is ambiguous. Germline CDR1 and CDR2: SGHTA and FQGNSA. The CDR3 has 15 amino acids. Trimming pared 4 bases from V and 2 bases from J, leaving 14 bases between. CDR3: CASSSSPGGNYGYTF. For the CDR3, the DNA is TGTGCCAGCAGCTCGAGCCCGGGCGGAAACTATGGCTACACCTTC.

The CDR3 spells CASSFVGLMNTEAFF. CDR3 nucleotide sequence: TGTGCCAGCAGCTTTGTGGGACTCATGAACACTGAAGCTTTCTTT. The chain uses TRBV7-9 and TRBJ1-1, with D tentatively TRBD1 (5 bases). The V end lost 3 bases, the J end lost 0 bases, and 11 bases lay between the germline ends. The CDR3 covers 15 residues. Germline values: CDR1 SEHNR, CDR2 FQNEAQ (reference sequence). The whole variable domain, remainder taken from reference TRBV7-9 and TRBJ1-1, is DTGVSQNPRHKITKRGQNVTFRCDPISEHNRLYWYRQTLGQGPEFLTYFQNEAQLEKSRLLSDRFSAERPKGSFSTLEIQRTEQGDSAMYLCASSFVGLMNTEAFFGQGTRLTVV.

The rearrangement uses TRBV19 and TRBJ2-1; D might be TRBD1 (5 bases). CDR1 and CDR2 (germline): LNHDA, SQIVND (reference sequence). The ends were cut back, 3 bases at V and 10 bases at J, with 13 bases in the middle. The CDR3 totals 13 residues. The chain's CDR3 is CASSIFDSTEQFF. Written as DNA, the CDR3 is TGTGCCAGTAGTATTTTTGACAGTACCGAGCAGTTCTTC.

The chain joins TRBV11-2 to TRBJ1-1; 8 nucleotides match TRBD1. CDR1 and CDR2 from the germline V gene are SGHAT and FQNNGV. This CDR3 contains 16 residues. V was pared by 2 bases and J by 6 bases, with 11 bases of the junction left unmatched. The DNA for the CDR3 is TGTGCCAGCAGCTTATCCTTGACAGGGGTAAGGGCTGAAGCTTTCTTT. Amino acids: CASSLSLTGVRAEAFF.

The rearrangement links TRBV18 to TRBJ1-2; tentative D call: TRBD1 (5 bases). The CDR3 consists of 14 residues. Germline V CDR1 and CDR2: KGHSH, LQKENI. V lost 3 bases, J lost 3 bases, and 11 bases lay in between. The DNA for the CDR3 is TGTGCCAGCTCACCTAGTCAGGGTGACTATGGCTACACCTTC. As protein: CASSPSQGDYGYTF.